This record concerns one T cell receptor (beta chain) sequence. These data come from a study of blood T cell repertoires in COVID-19. This CDR3 region has 20 residues. V was clipped by 1 base and J by 4 bases; unmatched bases: 14. Looked up from germline, CDR1 is SGHNT and CDR2 is YENEEA. Only in-frame clones appear in the TCRdb table, and some are missing; sequencing was by immunoSEQ multiplex PCR. This table holds about 190,000 clones, around four fifths found once. The sequencing sample was made of peripheral blood. The TCR originated in a woman in her thirties with acute or convalescent COVID-19. J is TRBJ2-7 and V is TRBV11-3; 15 bases are a match to TRBD2. The CDR3, as DNA: TGTGCCAGCAGCTTAGCCGCATCGGGACTAGCGGGGGGACTTGGGTACGAGCAGTACTTC. It codes for CASSLAASGLAGGLGYEQYF.